The 15 T cell receptor beta chains reported below all come from one sample, sequenced in a study of memory CD4+ T cells and cytomegalovirus serostatus. TCRdb's table, derived via immunoSEQ multiplex PCR, lists solely in-frame clones and lacks some. The sample lists 45,000 to 55,000 clones, 75% to 85% occurring once. The sort gate was single viable CD3+CD4+CD8-CD45RO+ cells for memory CD4+ T cells. Sample: memory CD4+ T cells from blood. Receptors were obtained from an adult in good health and CMV-seronegative.

The chain uses TRBV10-3 and TRBJ1-4, with 7 bases that match TRBD1. V shed 9 bases, J shed 6 bases, and the junction held 10 bases outside the gene matches. Germline V gene sequence: CDR1 ENHRY, CDR2 SYGVKD. The CDR3 is 14 residues long. The CDR3 DNA reads as TGTGCCATGAGGAGGGGGCAGGGGGATGAAAAACTGTTTTTT. It is translated as CAMRRGQGDEKLFF.

Here the CDR3 DNA reads TGTGCCAGCAGTCTAGGGGGAGGGGGCCTCAACTATGGCTACACCTTC. This encodes CASSLGGGGLNYGYTF. The chain is built from TRBV7-9 and TRBJ1-2, with 7 bases that match TRBD1. The V segment lost 6 bases and the J segment 2 bases; nucleotides outside the gene matches: 12. CDR3 length equals 16 residues. Germline CDR1 and CDR2: SEHNR and FQNEAQ (reference sequence). Full variable domain (missing parts from reference TRBV7-9 and TRBJ1-2): DTGVSQNPRHKITKRGQNVTFRCDPISEHNRLYWYRQTLGQGPEFLTYFQNEAQLEKSRLLSDRFSAERPKGSFSTLEIQRTEQGDSAMYLCASSLGGGGLNYGYTFGSGTRLTVV.

The gene calls are TRBV30 and TRBJ1-2; D uncertain. The V and J ends lost 4 bases and 5 bases respectively, with 11 bases between them. The CDR3 spans 12 residues. From germline, CDR1 is GTSNPN and CDR2 SVGIG (reference sequence). The CDR3 bases are TGTGCCTGGACCCCGGACGCATATGGCTACACCTTC. As protein: CAWTPDAYGYTF.

The J gene is TRBJ1-1, the V gene TRBV12-5; the match to TRBD1 covers 8 bases. Germline V gene sequence: CDR1 LGHNT, CDR2 FRNRAP. This CDR3 contains 14 residues. J was trimmed by 11 bases and V by 1 base; bases with no gene match: 9. The CDR3 nucleotides read TGTGCTAGTGGTTTGGGACAGGGGACCCGGGACGCTTTCTTT. Translated: CASGLGQGTRDAFF.

J is TRBJ2-2 and V is TRBV7-3; 9 bases are shared with TRBD2. J gave up 3 bases and V 5 bases, and 4 bases lay outside the gene matches. This CDR3 is built from 15 residues. Germline CDR1 SGHTA, CDR2 FQGTGA. The CDR3 bases are TGTGCCAGCAGCCCCCAGCGGGGGGACACCGGGGAGCTGTTTTTT. This sequence encodes CASSPQRGDTGELFF.

The J gene is TRBJ2-2, the V gene TRBV7-9; no clear D gene. There are 13 residues in the CDR3. The germline V gene encodes CDR1 SEHNR and CDR2 FQNEAQ (reference sequence). V lost 5 bases to trimming and J lost 6 bases, with 10 bases between them. The chain's CDR3 is CASSLPPPGELFF. CDR3 nucleotides: TGTGCCAGCAGCCTACCCCCCCCCGGGGAGCTGTTTTTT.

The gene calls are TRBV18 and TRBJ1-1; weak D call: TRBD1 (5 bases). Germline V CDR1 and CDR2: KGHSH, LQKENI. V shed 2 bases and J shed 4 bases, with 8 bases lying between them. This CDR3 region has 13 residues. CDR3 in amino acids: CASSPSGATEAFF. CDR3 nucleotide sequence: TGTGCCAGCTCACCAAGCGGGGCCACTGAAGCTTTCTTT.

A few counts support this clone. The chain recombines TRBV2 with TRBJ1-5; maybe TRBD1 (5 bases). Germline V CDR1 and CDR2: SNHLY, FYNNEI. The length of the CDR3 is 13 residues. Trimming shortened V by 5 bases and J by 3 bases, and 8 bases separated the two germline ends. Written as DNA, the CDR3 is TGTGCCAGCAGTCGACAGTCCAATCAGCCCCAGCATTTT. Translating it yields CASSRQSNQPQHF.

The chain combines TRBV28 with TRBJ1-5, with TRBD1 identical over 9 bases. Germline CDR1 is MDHEN and CDR2 is SYDVKM. The CDR3 covers 15 residues. V lost 2 bases, J lost 5 bases, and 4 bases stayed unmatched. CDR3 sequence: CASSLGGQGDQPQHF. For the CDR3, the DNA is TGTGCCAGCAGTTTAGGGGGACAGGGAGATCAGCCCCAGCATTTT.

The V and J genes are TRBV11-3 and TRBJ2-3, with 12 bases matching TRBD2. The junction had 2 bases not matched to a gene; V was cut back by 5 bases and J by 5 bases. The CDR3 sequence is 14 residues long. Germline V gene data show CDR1 as SGHNT and CDR2 as YENEEA. The chain's CDR3 is CASSQGLAGDTQYF. CDR3 DNA sequence: TGTGCCAGCAGCCAGGGACTAGCGGGAGATACGCAGTATTTT.

V usage is TRBV14 and J usage is TRBJ2-7; the D call may be TRBD1 or TRBD2 (5 bases each). This CDR3 spans 17 amino acids. The V gene lost 0 bases and the J gene lost 0 bases, with 15 bases spanning the gap. Germline CDR1 is SGHDN and CDR2 is FVKESK. CDR3 sequence reads: CASSQDGTETLSYEQYF. The CDR3 coding sequence is TGTGCCAGCAGCCAAGATGGGACGGAGACCCTCTCCTACGAGCAGTACTTC.

This rearrangement joins TRBV5-6 to TRBJ2-7, with D perhaps TRBD1 (6 bases). This CDR3 contains 13 residues. Germline V gene sequence: CDR1 SGHDT, CDR2 YYEEEE. V was pared by 5 bases and J by 4 bases, with 13 bases between. CDR3 amino acids: CASRPQGTYEQYF. CDR3 nucleotide sequence: TGTGCCAGCAGACCACAGGGAACATACGAGCAGTACTTC.

This chain joins TRBV29-1 and TRBJ1-1; TRBD1 might be the D (5 bases). Germline-derived CDR1 and CDR2 are SQVTM and ANQGSEA. The ends were cut back, 3 bases at V and 4 bases at J, with 15 bases in the middle. The CDR3 contains 14 residues. The CDR3 DNA reads TGCAGCGTTGATACCACAGGTTTCGGCACTGAAGCTTTCTTT. Translating gives CSVDTTGFGTEAFF.

V and J are TRBV11-2 and TRBJ2-7, with D perhaps matching TRBD1 or TRBD2 (5 bases each). The CDR3 length is 11 residues. V lost 1 base and J 9 bases, leaving 7 bases between the germline ends. From germline, CDR1 is SGHAT and CDR2 FQNNGV. The CDR3 DNA is TGTGCCAGCAGCTTAGGGGGACGGCAGTACTTC. This gives the protein CASSLGGRQYF.

V usage is TRBV7-9 and J usage is TRBJ2-1; 15 bases are shared with TRBD2. V lost 3 bases, J lost 3 bases, and 3 bases stayed unmatched. The CDR3 totals 17 residues. Germline CDR1 is SEHNR and CDR2 is FQNEAQ (reference sequence). The CDR3 DNA reads as TGTGCCAGCAGCTTCGGGACTAGCGGGAGGATCTACAATGAGCAGTTCTTC. Translating gives CASSFGTSGRIYNEQFF.